Each of the 14 T cell receptor beta chains below was sequenced from the same sample in a study of T-cell memory formation after mild COVID-19 listed by TCRdb under 2021. The library was obtained by 5' RACE. Sequencing used an Illumina NovaSeq 6000. The public reads were quality trimmed at Q25 with fastp and then assembled into clones with MiXCR by TCRdb, keeping productive beta chains. Here each entry gathers all rows of one CDR3 protein and keeps the most common genes and DNA. This sample has around 140,000 distinct CDR3 sequences in its table, and about 5.5% of those were observed once. Of the sample, 2% to 2.5% is held by the ten largest clones. The sample consisted of PBMCs or a T cell subset sorted from them (not recorded which). The origin of the receptors is an adult woman who had mild COVID-19 (a few samples of this study predate the infection). The sample titles of this study are shuffled in the database, so cell type and time point are left out; the donor was told from shared clones.

The chain links TRBV28 to TRBJ2-7; a possible D gene is TRBD2 (7 bases). V dropped 7 bases and J dropped 2 bases, with 15 bases sitting between them. This CDR3 comprises 14 residues. Germline CDR1 and CDR2: MDHEN and SYDVKM. CDR3 sequence (DNA): TGTGCCAGCAAGGGAGGGAGACAGGCCTACGAGCAGTACTTC. Translating it yields CASKGGRQAYEQYF.

This clonotype was picked up many times. The chain is built from TRBV7-9 and TRBJ2-7, with TRBD1 identical over 10 bases. After removal of 2 bases from V and 5 bases from J, the junction contained 18 bases not matched to a gene. CDR1 and CDR2 from the germline V gene are SEHNR and FQNEAQ (reference sequence). CDR3 length equals 19 residues. CDR3 in amino acids: CASSLIAGVWGQGTHEQYF. CDR3 nucleotides: TGTGCCAGCAGCTTAATCGCGGGGGTTTGGGGACAGGGGACCCACGAGCAGTACTTC. Together with reference TRBV7-9 and TRBJ2-7, the CDR3 gives the full variable domain: DTGVSQNPRHKITKRGQNVTFRCDPISEHNRLYWYRQTLGQGPEFLTYFQNEAQLEKSRLLSDRFSAERPKGSFSTLEIQRTEQGDSAMYLCASSLIAGVWGQGTHEQYFGPGTRLTVT.

Many counts were recorded for this clonotype. V usage is TRBV20-1 and J usage is TRBJ2-7; TRBD1 aligns across 7 bases. The J segment lost 3 bases and the V segment lost 6 bases, leaving 11 bases of the junction unmatched. The CDR3 loop spans 14 amino acids. Germline values: CDR1 DFQATT, CDR2 SNEGSKA (reference sequence). CDR3 residues: CSATDRDAYYEQYF. CDR3 bases: TGCAGTGCAACTGACAGGGACGCTTACTACGAGCAGTACTTC.

The chain employs TRBV9 and TRBJ2-7, with TRBD1 matching 9 bases. This CDR3 contains 15 residues. Germline CDR1 and CDR2: SGDLS and YYNGEE. The V and J ends lost 0 bases and 12 bases, in that order; junction bases with no gene match: 13. CDR3 in DNA: TGTGCCAGCAGCGTAGGAGGGGACAGGGACCTTAACCCGTACTTC. This translates into CASSVGGDRDLNPYF.

J is TRBJ2-5 and V is TRBV21-1; no check of the table's D call, TRBD2, against the DNA was made. TRBV21-1 is designated a pseudogene. The CDR3 runs 20 residues. In DNA form, the CDR3 reads TGTGCCAGCAGCAAACGGGGGGGACTAGCGGGAGTTCCCTACCAAGAGACCCAGTACTTC. Its protein product is CASSKRGGLAGVPYQETQYF.

The chain uses TRBV5-1 and TRBJ1-1; weak D call: TRBD1 (6 bases). The germline gives CDR1 SGHRS, CDR2 YFSETQ. The germline V and J ends were trimmed by 4 bases and 1 base, with 14 bases remaining between them. The CDR3 spans 15 residues. The CDR3 sequence is CASSLKQGPNTEAFF. Written as DNA, the CDR3 is TGCGCCAGCAGCCTCAAACAGGGCCCGAACACTGAAGCTTTCTTT.

This clonotype was observed a handful of times. V gene TRBV20-1 combines with J gene TRBJ2-5, with 13 bases that match TRBD2. The CDR3 is 18 residues long. Germline V gene data show CDR1 as DFQATT and CDR2 as SNEGSKA (reference sequence). Trimming took 3 bases from V and 2 from J; bases not matched to a gene: 12. This CDR3 reads CSASEALAGGRRQETQYF. In DNA, the CDR3 is TGCAGTGCTAGTGAGGCACTAGCGGGAGGGCGAAGGCAAGAGACCCAGTACTTC.

The table lists this clonotype with many counts. V and J are TRBV7-2 and TRBJ2-5; D possibly uses TRBD1 or TRBD2 (5 bases each). V was pared by 7 bases and J by 5 bases, with 14 bases between. The CDR3 is 13 residues long. Germline V gene data show CDR1 as SGHTA and CDR2 as FQGNSA. The CDR3 DNA sequence: TGTGCCAGCACCCAAAGGGGAGCGGAGACCCAGTACTTC. It codes for CASTQRGAETQYF.

The genes are TRBV12-2 and TRBJ1-1; TRBD1 is the table's D call and was not checked against the DNA. TRBV12-2 constitutes a pseudogene. The CDR3 has 15 residues. The CDR3 is CASRSRGRGEIEAFF. CDR3 DNA sequence: TGTGCAAGTCGCTCGAGAGGCCGAGGGGAGATTGAAGCTTTCTTT.

This clonotype was seen more than once but under ten times. V is TRBV7-3 and J is TRBJ1-1, with 9 positions matching TRBD1. Germline V CDR1 and CDR2: SGHTA, FQGTGA. The CDR3 has 17 amino acids. V gave up 2 bases and J gave up 1 base; unmatched junction bases: 8. The CDR3 nucleotides are TGTGCCAGCAGCTTAGCTAACGGACAGGGGCGGAACACTGAAGCTTTCTTT. Translating it yields CASSLANGQGRNTEAFF.

This clonotype was seen ten or more times. The CDR3, as DNA: TGTGCCAGCAGAGGCAGCCCGGGACTAGCGGGTGCAAACTCCTACAATGAGCAGTTCTTC. The encoded protein is CASRGSPGLAGANSYNEQFF. The rearrangement links TRBV6-5 to TRBJ2-1; TRBD2 agrees at 12 bases. Trimming cost V 6 bases and J 0 bases; bases outside gene matches: 15. This CDR3 comprises 20 residues. CDR1 and CDR2 (germline): MNHEY, SVGAGI.

This clonotype was counted at least ten times. V usage is TRBV12-3 or TRBV12-4 and J usage is TRBJ1-5, with TRBD1 matching over 8 bases. This CDR3 has 13 amino acids. The junction had 7 bases not matched to a gene; V was cut back by 8 bases and J by 7 bases. CDR3 residues: CASVGQAGQPQHF. In DNA, the CDR3 is TGTGCCAGCGTGGGACAGGCAGGGCAGCCCCAGCATTTT.

This chain uses TRBV9 with TRBJ2-4; tentative D call: TRBD1 (6 bases). CDR3 length: 14 amino acids. V was cut by 3 bases and J by 6 bases, with 13 bases left in between. CDR1 is SGDLS and CDR2 is YYNGEE in the germline V gene. DNA for the CDR3: TGTGCCAGCAGCGCCGAGGGACAAGGAAACATTCAGTACTTC. It is translated as CASSAEGQGNIQYF.

CDR3 DNA: TGTGCCTGGAGTGCTCCCAGGAACGGGATCTACGAGCAGTACTTC. It encodes CAWSAPRNGIYEQYF. The chain uses TRBV30 and TRBJ2-7, with D maybe TRBD2 (5 bases). Per germline, CDR1 GTSNPN and CDR2 SVGIG (reference sequence). V lost 1 base, J lost 3 bases, and 16 bases lay in between. This CDR3 is 15 amino acids long.